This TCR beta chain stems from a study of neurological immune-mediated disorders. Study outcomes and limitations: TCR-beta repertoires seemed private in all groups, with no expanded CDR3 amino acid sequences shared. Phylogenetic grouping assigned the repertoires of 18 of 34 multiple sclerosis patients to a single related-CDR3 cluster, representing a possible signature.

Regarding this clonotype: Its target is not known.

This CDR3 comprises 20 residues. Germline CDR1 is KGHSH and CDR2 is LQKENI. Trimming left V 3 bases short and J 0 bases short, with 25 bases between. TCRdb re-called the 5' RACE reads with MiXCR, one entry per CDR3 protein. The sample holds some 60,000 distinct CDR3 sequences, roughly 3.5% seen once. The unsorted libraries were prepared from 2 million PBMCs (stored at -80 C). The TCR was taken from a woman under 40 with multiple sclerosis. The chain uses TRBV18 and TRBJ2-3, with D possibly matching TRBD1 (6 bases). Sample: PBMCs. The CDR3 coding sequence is TGTGCCAGCTCACCGGGTAATGGGACAACGACCAAGGGTAGCACAGATACGCAGTATTTT. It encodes CASSPGNGTTTKGSTDTQYF.